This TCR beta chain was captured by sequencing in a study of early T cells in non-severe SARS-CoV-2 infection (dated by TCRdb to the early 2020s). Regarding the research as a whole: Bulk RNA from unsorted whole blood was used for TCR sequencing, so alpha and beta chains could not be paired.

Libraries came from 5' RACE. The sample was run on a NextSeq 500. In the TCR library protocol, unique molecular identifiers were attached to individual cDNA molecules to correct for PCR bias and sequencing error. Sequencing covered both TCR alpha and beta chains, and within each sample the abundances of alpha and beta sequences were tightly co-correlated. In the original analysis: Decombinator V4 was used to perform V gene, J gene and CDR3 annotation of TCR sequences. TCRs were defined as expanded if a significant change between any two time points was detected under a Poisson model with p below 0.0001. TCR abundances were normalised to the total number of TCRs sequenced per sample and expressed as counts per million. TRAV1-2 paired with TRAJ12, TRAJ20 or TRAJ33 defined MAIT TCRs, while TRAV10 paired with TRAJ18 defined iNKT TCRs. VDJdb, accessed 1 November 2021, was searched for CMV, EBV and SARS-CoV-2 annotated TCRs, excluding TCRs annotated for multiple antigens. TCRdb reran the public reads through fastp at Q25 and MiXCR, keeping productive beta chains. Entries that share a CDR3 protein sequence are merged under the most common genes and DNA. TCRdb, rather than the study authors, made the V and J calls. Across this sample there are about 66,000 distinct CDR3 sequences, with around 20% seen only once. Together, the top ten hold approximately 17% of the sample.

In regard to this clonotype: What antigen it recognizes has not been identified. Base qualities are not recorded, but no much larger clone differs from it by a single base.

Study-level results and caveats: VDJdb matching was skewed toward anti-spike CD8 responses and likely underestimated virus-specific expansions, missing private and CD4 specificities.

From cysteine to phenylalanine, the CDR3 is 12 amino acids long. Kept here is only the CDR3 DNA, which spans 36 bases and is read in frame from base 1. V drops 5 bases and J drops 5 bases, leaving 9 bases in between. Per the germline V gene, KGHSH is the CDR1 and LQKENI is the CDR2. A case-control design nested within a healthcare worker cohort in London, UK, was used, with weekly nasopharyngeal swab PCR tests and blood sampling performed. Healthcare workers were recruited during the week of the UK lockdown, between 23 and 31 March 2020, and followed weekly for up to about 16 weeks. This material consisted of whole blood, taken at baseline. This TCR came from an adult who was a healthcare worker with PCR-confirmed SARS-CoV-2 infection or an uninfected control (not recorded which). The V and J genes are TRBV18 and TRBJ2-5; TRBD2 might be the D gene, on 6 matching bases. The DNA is TGTGCCAGCTCAACCGCGGGGGAGACCCAGTACTTC. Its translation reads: CASSTAGETQYF.